Sequencing of this TCR beta chain was carried out in a study of blood T cell repertoires in COVID-19. Across the whole study: COVID-19 samples, acute and convalescent, were from the United States, Italy and Spain.

As handled by the study authors: Estimation of nucleated cell counts relied on the amplification of reference gene primers. Generated by immunoSEQ multiplex PCR, the TCRdb table keeps only in-frame clones and is missing some. V and J calls plus clone size are reproduced from that table; the DNA served to infer D and trimming. The table shows 50,000 to 70,000 clones, with about nine tenths occurring only once. Material for sequencing was peripheral blood. The receptor was isolated from a man in his sixties with acute or convalescent COVID-19.

CDR3 nucleotides: TGTGCCGGGGAGGGACTCAACAATGAGCAGTTCTTC. Translating gives CAGEGLNNEQFF. V is TRBV28 and J is TRBJ2-1, with TRBD2 matching over 7 bases. The CDR3 loop spans 12 amino acids. V lost 11 bases and J lost 5; bases outside the gene matches: 6. Germline V lookup: CDR1 MDHEN, CDR2 SYDVKM.